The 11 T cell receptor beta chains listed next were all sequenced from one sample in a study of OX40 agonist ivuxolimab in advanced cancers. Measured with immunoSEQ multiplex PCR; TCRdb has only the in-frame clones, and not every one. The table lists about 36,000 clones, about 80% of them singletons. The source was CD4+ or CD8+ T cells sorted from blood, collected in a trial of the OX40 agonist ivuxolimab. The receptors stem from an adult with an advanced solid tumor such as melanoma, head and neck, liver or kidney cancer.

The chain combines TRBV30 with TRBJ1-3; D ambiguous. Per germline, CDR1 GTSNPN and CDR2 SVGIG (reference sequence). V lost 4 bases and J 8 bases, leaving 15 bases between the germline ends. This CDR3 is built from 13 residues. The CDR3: CAWTPTEADTIYF. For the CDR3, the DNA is TGTGCCTGGACCCCGACCGAGGCGGACACCATATATTTT.

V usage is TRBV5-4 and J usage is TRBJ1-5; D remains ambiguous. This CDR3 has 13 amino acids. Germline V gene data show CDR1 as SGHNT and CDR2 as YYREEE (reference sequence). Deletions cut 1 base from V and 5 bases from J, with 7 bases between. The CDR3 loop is CASSLLPDQPQHF. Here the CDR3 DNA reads TGTGCCAGCAGCTTGCTTCCAGATCAGCCCCAGCATTTT.

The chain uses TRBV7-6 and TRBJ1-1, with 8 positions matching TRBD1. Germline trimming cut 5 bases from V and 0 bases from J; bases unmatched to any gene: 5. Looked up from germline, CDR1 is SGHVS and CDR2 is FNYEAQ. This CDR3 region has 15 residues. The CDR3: CASSHNRGMNTEAFF. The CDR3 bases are TGTGCCAGCAGCCACAACAGGGGGATGAACACTGAAGCTTTCTTT.

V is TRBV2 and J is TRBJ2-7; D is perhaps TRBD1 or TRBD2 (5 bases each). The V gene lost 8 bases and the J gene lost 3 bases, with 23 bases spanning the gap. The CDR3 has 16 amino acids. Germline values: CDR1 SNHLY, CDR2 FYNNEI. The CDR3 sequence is CASHEAGANSGYEQYF. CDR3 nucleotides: TGTGCCAGCCATGAGGCCGGGGCCAACTCCGGCTACGAGCAGTACTTC.

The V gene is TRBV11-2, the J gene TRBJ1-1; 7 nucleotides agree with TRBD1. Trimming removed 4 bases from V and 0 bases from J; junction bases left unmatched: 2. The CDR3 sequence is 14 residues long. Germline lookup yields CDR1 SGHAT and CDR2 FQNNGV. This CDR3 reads CASSWDSMNTEAFF. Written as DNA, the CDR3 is TGTGCCAGCAGCTGGGACAGCATGAACACTGAAGCTTTCTTT.

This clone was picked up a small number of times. The CDR3 DNA follows: TGTGCCAGCAGCGAGACAGGGGCGTGGGCTTTCTTT. It encodes CASSETGAWAFF. This chain joins TRBV5-5 and TRBJ1-1; 8 bases align to TRBD1. The CDR3 has 12 amino acids. V dropped 4 bases and J dropped 11; count of bases not matched to a gene: 7. The germline V gene encodes CDR1 SGHKS and CDR2 YYEKEE (reference sequence).

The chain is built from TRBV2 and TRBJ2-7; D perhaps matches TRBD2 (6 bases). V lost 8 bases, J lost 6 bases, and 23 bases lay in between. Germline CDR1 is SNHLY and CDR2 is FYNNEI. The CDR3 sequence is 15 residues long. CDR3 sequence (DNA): TGTGCCAGCGGGACCACCGGGACTTCCATAGGCGAGCAGTACTTC. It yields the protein CASGTTGTSIGEQYF.

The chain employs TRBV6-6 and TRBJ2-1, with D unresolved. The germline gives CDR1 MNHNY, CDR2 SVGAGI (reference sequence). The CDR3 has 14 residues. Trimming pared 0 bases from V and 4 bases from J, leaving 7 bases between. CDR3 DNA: TGTGCCAGCAGTTACTCGAGAGAGTACAATGAGCAGTTCTTC. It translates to CASSYSREYNEQFF.

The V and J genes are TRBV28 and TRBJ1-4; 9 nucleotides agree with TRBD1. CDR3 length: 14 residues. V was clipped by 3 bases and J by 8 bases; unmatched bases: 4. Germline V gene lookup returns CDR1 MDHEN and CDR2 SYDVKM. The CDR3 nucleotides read TGTGCCAGCAGTTTTGGACAGGGGCGCGAAAAACTGTTTTTT. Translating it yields CASSFGQGREKLFF.

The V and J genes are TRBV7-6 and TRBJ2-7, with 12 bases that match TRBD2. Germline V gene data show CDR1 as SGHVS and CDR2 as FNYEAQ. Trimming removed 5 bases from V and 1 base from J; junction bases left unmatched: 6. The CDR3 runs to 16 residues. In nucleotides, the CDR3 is TGTGCCAGCAGCGAAAGACTAGCGGGGGCTTCCTACGAGCAGTACTTC. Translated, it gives CASSERLAGASYEQYF.

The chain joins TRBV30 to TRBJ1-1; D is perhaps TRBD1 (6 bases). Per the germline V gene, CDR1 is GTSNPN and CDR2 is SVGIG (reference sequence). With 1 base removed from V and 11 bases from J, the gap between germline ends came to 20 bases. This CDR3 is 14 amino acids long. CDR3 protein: CAWSAGGAGTLAFF. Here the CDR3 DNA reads TGTGCCTGGAGTGCGGGGGGGGCCGGGACTTTGGCTTTCTTT.